This T cell receptor (beta chain) was retrieved from a study of T cell changes during pregnancy in multiple sclerosis. The V gene lost 4 bases and the J gene lost 3 bases, with 11 bases spanning the gap. This CDR3 has 13 residues. CDR1 is SGHRS, CDR2 YFSETQ, per germline. Data came from immunoSEQ multiplex PCR; TCRdb stores just in-frame clones and leaves some out. The sample carries under 55,000 clones, 85% to 90% recorded once. This clone was seen only once. The clonotype was recovered from a female donor with multiple sclerosis, enrolled in a pregnancy study. The chain couples TRBV5-1 to TRBJ2-7; D is perhaps TRBD2 (6 bases). Sequenced here: peripheral blood, sampled in the first trimester of pregnancy. CDR3 DNA: TGCGCCAGCAGCCCCAGCGGGTACTACGAGCAGTACTTC. Its translation: CASSPSGYYEQYF.